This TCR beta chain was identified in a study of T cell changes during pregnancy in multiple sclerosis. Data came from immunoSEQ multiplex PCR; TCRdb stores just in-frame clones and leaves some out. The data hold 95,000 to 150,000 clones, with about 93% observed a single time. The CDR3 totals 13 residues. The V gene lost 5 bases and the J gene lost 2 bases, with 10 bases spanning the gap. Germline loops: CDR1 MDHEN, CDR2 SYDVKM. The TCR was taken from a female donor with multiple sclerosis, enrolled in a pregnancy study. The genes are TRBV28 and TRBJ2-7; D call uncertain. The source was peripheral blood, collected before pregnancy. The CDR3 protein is CASSHPGPYEQYF. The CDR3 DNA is TGTGCCAGCAGTCACCCCGGTCCCTACGAGCAGTACTTC.